These T cell receptor beta chains were read from a single sample in a study of blood T cell repertoires in COVID-19. Using immunoSEQ multiplex PCR, the repertoire was profiled, and TCRdb retains in-frame clones only, with some absent. The table has around 140,000 clones, around 89% seen once; the top ten hold more than 15%. Sequenced input: peripheral blood. The receptor set was obtained from a man aged 45-65 years with active or convalescent COVID-19. CDR3s include the opening cysteine and the closing phenylalanine or tryptophan. The D gene is left open where the match is weak. Clone sizes are given selectively: once, few, many, or a class where the clone is expanded.

d_call j_call v_call clone_size cdr3_nt cdr3_aa
TRBD1 TRBJ2-1 TRBV2 - TGTGCCAGCAGTGAGAACAACAGGGGACCTCGGTTCTTC CASSENNRGPRFF
TRBD2 TRBJ2-1 TRBV10-2 - TGCGCCACGACTAGCGGGAGCTCCTACAATGAGCAGTTCTTC CATTSGSSYNEQFF
- TRBJ1-1 TRBV7-8 - TGTGCCAGCAGTATCCAGGTTGGAACTGAAGCTTTCTTT CASSIQVGTEAFF
TRBD1 TRBJ2-5 TRBV7-2 - TGTGCCAGCAGCTTAGCGCGGACAGGTGGGGAGACCCAGTACTTC CASSLARTGGETQYF
- TRBJ1-4 TRBV20-1 - TGCAGTGCAGGGAAAGGGGCGGAACTGTTTTTT CSAGKGAELFF
- TRBJ1-1 TRBV3-1/TRBV3-2 - TGTGCCAGCAGCCAAACACGCAACACTGAAGCTTTCTTT CASSQTRNTEAFF
- TRBJ2-5 TRBV14 once TGTGCCAGCAGCAGGGGCCAGCGAGAGACCCAGTACTTC CASSRGQRETQYF
- TRBJ2-6 TRBV5-1 - TGCGCCACCCGGAGGGTAACCGGCCAGGAGGTCGCTGGGGCCAACGTCCTGACTTTC CATRRVTGQEVAGANVLTF
- TRBJ2-3 TRBV7-9 - TGTGCCAGCAGCCTACTGACTAGTGTTGGCACAGATACGCAGTATTTT CASSLLTSVGTDTQYF
TRBD1 TRBJ1-5 TRBV18 - TGTGCCAGCTCACCAGACAGGGGGCTTCAGCCCCAGCATTTT CASSPDRGLQPQHF
- TRBJ1-1 TRBV10-2 - TGCGCCAGCAGTGAGTCGACGGGGATTGAAGCTTTCTTT CASSESTGIEAFF
- TRBJ1-3 TRBV29-1 - TGCAGCGTCTATGATGCTTTCTCTGGAAACACCATATATTTT CSVYDAFSGNTIYF
- TRBJ1-2 TRBV10-1 - TGCGCCAGCAGTGCCGGCAGGGACTATGGCTACACCTTC CASSAGRDYGYTF
TRBD2 TRBJ2-1 TRBV19 - TGTGCCAGTAGTATGCGGATTTGGTCGGGACTAGCGGGGGGGGCCTACAATGAGCAGTTCTTC CASSMRIWSGLAGGAYNEQFF
TRBD1 TRBJ2-7 TRBV29-1 - TGCAGCGTAGCCTCCGGGACAGGGAGCTACGAGCAGTACTTC CSVASGTGSYEQYF
TRBD1 TRBJ2-7 TRBV30 - TGTGCCTGGAGTGTACGGGACAGGGGGCTGGACGAGCAGTACTTC CAWSVRDRGLDEQYF
TRBD1 TRBJ2-1 TRBV5-1 - TGCGCCAGCAGCTTGGGGACAGGGGGGTTTTATGAGCAGTTCTTC CASSLGTGGFYEQFF
TRBD2 TRBJ2-5 TRBV4-3 - TGCGCCAGCAGCGACCTTAAGACTAGCGGGGGTGAGACCCAGTACTTC CASSDLKTSGGETQYF
TRBD1 TRBJ1-4 TRBV7-2 few TGTGCCAGCAGCCGTCCCGGGACAGGAAAAAAACTGTTTTTT CASSRPGTGKKLFF
TRBD1 TRBJ1-4 TRBV5-4 - TGTGCCAGCAGCTTGGGCAGGGGGCTGGTTAATGAAAAACTGTTTTTT CASSLGRGLVNEKLFF
- TRBJ1-2 TRBV9 - TGTGCCAGCAGCGGGCTCCCACCGGGGGTAAATGGCTACACCTTC CASSGLPPGVNGYTF
TRBD2 TRBJ2-5 TRBV10-3 few TGTGCCATCAGTGCGGGGACTAGCGGGGGGCAAGAGACCCAGTACTTC CAISAGTSGGQETQYF
- TRBJ1-4 TRBV2 - TGTGCCAGCAACAAACAGGCCGTAGGAGAAAAACTGTTTTTT CASNKQAVGEKLFF
TRBD1 TRBJ2-7 TRBV2 few TGTGCCAGCAGTTACTCACCGGGACAGGGCGAGCAGTACTTC CASSYSPGQGEQYF
- TRBJ1-1 TRBV6-5 - TGTGCCAGCTCCGAGACCGGAGGGGACACTGAAGCTTTCTTT CASSETGGDTEAFF
- TRBJ2-2 TRBV24-1 - TGTGCCACCAGTGATCCGGGACTCCCCACCGGGGAGCTGTTTTTT CATSDPGLPTGELFF
- TRBJ2-1 TRBV24-1 - TGTGCCACCAGTTTGGCGGGGGCTAACAATGAGCAGTTCTTC CATSLAGANNEQFF
- TRBJ1-1 TRBV3-1/TRBV3-2 - TGTGCCAGCAGCCGACAGGCTTTCTTT CASSRQAFF
TRBD2 TRBJ2-1 TRBV10-3 - TGTGCCATCACGAAGACTAGCGGGAGCTACAATGAGCAGTTCTTC CAITKTSGSYNEQFF
TRBD1 TRBJ2-7 TRBV2 - TGTGCCAGCAATAGGGACAGGGGGATCTCCTACGAGCAGTACTTC CASNRDRGISYEQYF
TRBD1 TRBJ1-2 TRBV19 - TGTGCCAGTAGGAGACAGGGGGTTTCTGATGGCTACACCTTC CASRRQGVSDGYTF
TRBD1 TRBJ2-3 TRBV30 - TGTGCCTGGAGTGTACCATCGACAGGGGGCCACCTAGGAGATACGCAGTATTTT CAWSVPSTGGHLGDTQYF
- TRBJ1-3 TRBV29-1 - TGCAGCGCAATGAGGATGACAGAGACTAGCTCTGGAAACACCATATATTTT CSAMRMTETSSGNTIYF
TRBD2 TRBJ2-2 TRBV9 - TGTGCCAGCAGTAGCGGGGGGGCGAACACCGGGGAGCTGTTTTTT CASSSGGANTGELFF
- TRBJ1-2 TRBV28 - TGTGCCAGCAGTTCCTCCCCGGCAGGGCCATATGGCTACACCTTC CASSSSPAGPYGYTF
TRBD1 TRBJ2-2 TRBV3-1/TRBV3-2 once TGTGCCAGCAGCCCTCAAACCGGGACAGGGAACACCGGGGAGCTGTTTTTT CASSPQTGTGNTGELFF
TRBD1 TRBJ1-2 TRBV9 once TGTGCCAGCAGCGTAAATAACAGGGGGCCATACTATGGCTACACCTTC CASSVNNRGPYYGYTF
TRBD1 TRBJ1-1 TRBV19 - TGTGCCAGTAGTTCATCCTCAGGGGACAGGGTTACTTTCTTT CASSSSSGDRVTFF
TRBD1 TRBJ2-2 TRBV27 - TGTGCCAGCAGTGGAACGACAGGGGCCGGGGAGCTGTTTTTT CASSGTTGAGELFF
- TRBJ2-4 TRBV24-1 - TGTGCCACCAGTGCAAAACCTCGGGGGAAGGCCAAAAACATTCAGTACTTC CATSAKPRGKAKNIQYF
- TRBJ2-3 TRBV19 - TGTGCCAGTAGTATAAGCGCAGATACGCAGTATTTT CASSISADTQYF
TRBD1 TRBJ2-1 TRBV30 - TGTGCCTGGATTAACCCGGGACAGGGACACTACAATGAGCAGTTCTTC CAWINPGQGHYNEQFF
TRBD2 TRBJ2-5 TRBV6-2/TRBV6-3 - TGTGCCAGCAGCCCGTTTAGCGGGGGGTACCAAGAGACCCAGTACTTC CASSPFSGGYQETQYF
TRBD1 TRBJ1-2 TRBV2 - TGTGCCAGCAGTCCCGACAGGGTTGACTATGGCTACACCTTC CASSPDRVDYGYTF
TRBD1 TRBJ1-1 TRBV2 - TGTGCCAGCACTGGACAGGGAATGATGAACACTGAAGCTTTCTTT CASTGQGMMNTEAFF
TRBD1 TRBJ1-5 TRBV27 - TGTGCCAGCAGTCCCAGACAGGGGGCCGGCAATCAGCCCCAGCATTTT CASSPRQGAGNQPQHF
- TRBJ2-2 TRBV29-1 once TGCAGCGCCGCCCTGCGGGGCACCGGGGAGCTGTTTTTT CSAALRGTGELFF
TRBD2 TRBJ2-3 TRBV2 few TGTGCCAGCAGTGAAAAGACTAGCGGGAGTGATACGCAGTATTTT CASSEKTSGSDTQYF